A selection of T cell receptor beta chains follows, all from one sample in a study of T cell repertoires and Cas9 in healthy adults. Here immunoSEQ multiplex PCR was the method, and the copy in TCRdb shows in-frame clones only, minus some. The sample lists tens of thousands of clones, 85% to 95% seen once, with 0.84% in the top ten. The source material was CD4+ effector T cells (CD127+, CD25-, CD137-, CD154-) from PBMCs; culture status not recorded. The source of these receptors is a human donor in good health. Both conserved end residues are part of each CDR3. The D gene is left open where the match is weak. Size is omitted from some rows. Given values are once, few, many or a class for expanded clones.

>TRBJ1-2|NA|TRBV4-3|NA
CASSQERAGRGYTF
TGCGCCAGCAGCCAAGAAAGGGCAGGGCGGGGCTACACCTTC
>TRBJ1-1|NA|TRBV11-3|NA
CASSLFDARTTEAFF
TGTGCCAGCAGCTTATTCGACGCTAGAACCACTGAAGCTTTCTTT
>TRBJ2-1|NA|TRBV6-5|NA
CASSLAGENNEQFF
TGTGCCAGCAGTTTGGCGGGCGAGAACAATGAGCAGTTCTTC
>TRBJ1-5|NA|TRBV5-1|NA
CASGALIGAQPQHF
TGCGCCAGCGGAGCCTTAATCGGGGCTCAGCCCCAGCATTTT
>TRBJ2-1|NA|TRBV5-1|NA
CASRPTATNEQFF
TGCGCCAGCAGGCCTACTGCCACCAATGAGCAGTTCTTC
>TRBJ2-3|NA|TRBV7-3|once
CASSLNGGGNTDTQYF
TGTGCCAGCAGCTTAAACGGAGGCGGGAACACAGATACGCAGTATTTT
>TRBJ2-3|NA|TRBV13|once
CASSLALGKTENTDTQYF
TGTGCCAGCAGCTTAGCCCTCGGGAAGACCGAAAACACAGATACGCAGTATTTT
>TRBJ1-5|NA|TRBV5-5|NA
CASSQDRAQPQHF
TGTGCCAGCAGCCAAGATAGGGCTCAGCCCCAGCATTTT
>TRBJ2-1|TRBD1|TRBV6-1|NA
CASSDGQGALVPYNEQFF
TGTGCCAGCAGTGATGGTCAGGGGGCACTAGTGCCCTACAATGAGCAGTTCTTC
>TRBJ1-1|NA|TRBV19|NA
CASSIPFGVSNTEAFF
TGTGCCAGTAGTATTCCGTTCGGGGTGAGCAACACTGAAGCTTTCTTT